Below, 8 T cell receptor beta chains from the same sample are listed, as sequenced in a study of blood T cell repertoires in COVID-19. Sequencing used immunoSEQ multiplex PCR; TCRdb keeps in-frame clones, though not all of them. The sample lists 150,000 to 200,000 clones; about 85% were seen once. The source material was peripheral blood. The source of these receptors is a woman in her fifties or sixties with acute or convalescent COVID-19.

This chain uses TRBV6-4 with TRBJ1-5, with D uncertain. CDR1 is MRHNA, CDR2 SNTAGT, per germline. Trimming removed 6 bases from V and 2 bases from J, with 11 bases in between. The CDR3 is 14 amino acids. CDR3 residues: CASSYVAGNQPQHF. CDR3 coding DNA: TGTGCCAGCAGCTACGTAGCCGGCAATCAGCCCCAGCATTTT.

The chain couples TRBV2 to TRBJ2-5; D gene ambiguous. CDR3 length equals 14 residues. Trimming removed 4 bases at V and 4 bases at J, with 13 bases between. CDR1 SNHLY and CDR2 FYNNEI come from the germline V gene. The CDR3 DNA follows: TGTGCCAGCAGTGTAGGTCAGCGTGGAGAGACCCAGTACTTC. Translated: CASSVGQRGETQYF. Full variable domain (outside the CDR3, taken from reference TRBV2 and TRBJ2-5): EPEVTQTPSHQVTQMGQEVILRCVPISNHLYFYWYRQILGQKVEFLVSFYNNEISEKSEIFDDQFSVERPDGSNFTLKIRSTKLEDSAMYFCASSVGQRGETQYFGPGTRLLVL.

The CDR3 reads CSVIRDGGTEAFF. In DNA, the CDR3 is TGCAGCGTAATTCGGGACGGGGGGACTGAAGCTTTCTTT. The chain is built from TRBV29-1 and TRBJ1-1; D is perhaps TRBD1 (5 bases). Germline V gives CDR1 SQVTM, CDR2 ANQGSEA. This CDR3 has 13 residues. With 6 bases removed from V and 5 bases from J, the gap between germline ends came to 16 bases. Variable domain in full (rest from reference TRBV29-1 and TRBJ1-1): SAVISQKPSRDICQRGTSLTIQCQVDSQVTMMFWYRQQPGQSLTLIATANQGSEATYESGFVIDKFPISRPNLTFSTLTVSNMSPEDSSIYLCSVIRDGGTEAFFGQGTRLTVV.

In DNA, the CDR3 is TGTGCCAGCAGGTTGGGGGACAGGGGTACCGGAGAGCAGTTCTTC. Translation: CASRLGDRGTGEQFF. This chain links TRBV6-5 with TRBJ2-1, with 10 bases aligning to TRBD1. With V trimmed by 6 bases and J by 10 bases, 12 bases remained unmatched. This CDR3 has 15 residues. Germline CDR1 MNHEY, CDR2 SVGAGI.

This clone was detected once. The rearrangement links TRBV28 to TRBJ2-1, with D possibly matching TRBD2 (5 bases). This CDR3 has 15 residues. Germline CDR1 and CDR2: MDHEN and SYDVKM. V was clipped by 2 bases and J by 0 bases, with 8 bases between them. The chain's CDR3 is CASSLQGSSYNEQFF. CDR3 sequence (DNA): TGTGCCAGCAGTTTACAAGGGAGCTCCTACAATGAGCAGTTCTTC.

V gene TRBV28 combines with J gene TRBJ1-3; D is ambiguous. V lost 5 bases, J lost 0 bases, and 17 bases lay in between. In germline, CDR1 is MDHEN, CDR2 SYDVKM. The CDR3 consists of 17 residues. CDR3 residues: CASSRVTAGASGNTIYF. In DNA, the CDR3 is TGTGCCAGCAGTCGCGTTACCGCAGGCGCCTCTGGAAACACCATATATTTT.

J is TRBJ1-2 and V is TRBV6-1; 7 bases are shared with TRBD1. This CDR3 has 15 residues. J gave up 1 base and V 3 bases, and 5 bases lay outside the gene matches. Germline-derived CDR1 and CDR2 are MNHNS and SASEGT. DNA of the CDR3: TGTGCCAGCAGTGACGGGACAGTGGGTAACTATGGCTACACCTTC. Encoded protein: CASSDGTVGNYGYTF.

The chain joins TRBV11-2 to TRBJ1-1; D is undetermined. This CDR3 contains 14 residues. Trimming pared 5 bases from V and 1 base from J, leaving 11 bases between. The V gene's germline CDR1 is SGHAT and CDR2 FQNNGV. The CDR3 here is CASSLRQWNTEAFF. Written as DNA, the CDR3 is TGTGCCAGCAGCCTACGACAATGGAACACTGAAGCTTTCTTT.